This T cell receptor beta chain was sequenced in a study of molecular identifiers for immune sequencing clone quantification. Study-wide points: Beyond 20 RNA copies, clones held over 98% of effector molecules, compared with under 1% in naive cells.

Previously published methods and listed TCR primers were used for the bulk TCR libraries. TCRdb reanalysed the PCR reads using MiXCR and keeps one entry per CDR3 protein. The table includes more than 250,000 distinct CDR3 sequences, 20% to 25% detected once. Naive CD8 sequencing libraries were generated from roughly 18,000 to 920,000 sorted cells, with 10%, 30% or 50% RNA as input. The germline V gene has CDR1 LNHDA and CDR2 SQIVND (reference sequence). This CDR3 is 13 amino acids long. Trimming removed 5 bases from V and 5 bases from J, with 9 bases in between. This clonotype appeared many times. Its specificity is not known.

The chain is built from TRBV19 and TRBJ1-4; D is undetermined. Input material: naive CD8+ T cells from blood, with Jurkat cell RNA spiked in. Subset defined: FACS-sorted CD8+CD4-CCR7+CD45RA+ naive T cells. This TCR came from a human donor in good health. Some libraries in this study had Jurkat cell RNA spiked in. The CDR3 DNA reads as TGTGCCAGTAGTCCCCCGGGGAATGAAAAACTGTTTTTT. This sequence encodes CASSPPGNEKLFF.